The 17 T cell receptor beta chains presented below share a single source sample, sequenced in a study of shared clonotypes between healthy human individuals. Profiled with immunoSEQ multiplex PCR; TCRdb holds only in-frame clones, not every one. The profile shows over 1.4 million clones, 96% of them singletons. What was sequenced was naive CD4+ T cells sorted from blood. Subset indicated: CD45RA+ positively selected. Source of these receptors: a man aged 25 to 40 in good health.

The count of this clone is one. The gene calls are TRBV6-1 and TRBJ1-4; D is unclear. V shed 5 bases and J shed 7 bases, with 8 bases lying between them. The CDR3 sequence is 12 residues long. Germline lookup yields CDR1 MNHNS and CDR2 SASEGT. The CDR3, as DNA: TGTGCCAGCAGTACGCGCCTTGAAAAACTGTTTTTT. Protein sequence: CASSTRLEKLFF.

The chain employs TRBV29-1 and TRBJ1-1; 7 nucleotides line up with TRBD1. The CDR3 covers 16 residues. CDR1 and CDR2 (germline): SQVTM, ANQGSEA. With 7 bases clipped from V and 5 bases from J, the junction kept 19 bases outside the gene matches. CDR3 loop: CSASPGGGVPGTEAFF. CDR3 nucleotides: TGCAGCGCCTCTCCAGGGGGAGGGGTCCCGGGTACTGAAGCTTTCTTT.

The chain links TRBV11-2 to TRBJ2-5; TRBD1 might be the D (6 bases). Looked up from germline, CDR1 is SGHAT and CDR2 is FQNNGV. The CDR3 has 14 residues. V was shortened by 5 bases and J by 0 bases, with 10 bases between the two germline ends. CDR3 DNA: TGTGCCAGCAGCCGGACAGAGTACCAAGAGACCCAGTACTTC. Translated: CASSRTEYQETQYF.

As for this clone: This sample includes further DNA sequences coding for the same CDR3. The chain has TRBV28 and TRBJ2-1; 8 bases line up with TRBD2. CDR1 is MDHEN and CDR2 is SYDVKM in the germline V gene. This CDR3 has 14 residues. V lost 2 bases and J lost 6; bases outside the gene matches: 3. The CDR3 reads CASSLGLAGNEQFF. In DNA form, the CDR3 reads TGTGCCAGCAGTTTAGGACTAGCCGGCAATGAGCAGTTCTTC.

The chain uses TRBV5-1 and TRBJ2-2; 7 bases match TRBD1. Germline V gene sequence: CDR1 SGHRS, CDR2 YFSETQ. The trim removed 3 bases at V and 8 bases at J, leaving 7 bases unmatched. CDR3 size: 14 residues. The CDR3 bases are TGCGCCAGCAGCTCTAGACAGGGTGTAGGGGAGCTGTTTTTT. The encoded protein is CASSSRQGVGELFF.

With regard to this clone: Other DNA sequences of this sample code for an identical CDR3. The rearrangement uses TRBV19 and TRBJ2-6, with a weak D call TRBD2 (5 bases). This CDR3 comprises 15 residues. Trimming took 1 base from V and 2 from J, leaving 6 bases between them. The germline CDR1 and CDR2 sequences are LNHDA and SQIVND (reference sequence). The CDR3 sequence: CASSIAGAGANVLTF. The CDR3 DNA reads TGTGCCAGTAGTATAGCCGGGGCTGGGGCCAACGTCCTGACTTTC. The full variable domain, completed using reference TRBV19 and TRBJ2-6, is DGGITQSPKYLFRKEGQNVTLSCEQNLNHDAMYWYRQDPGQGLRLIYYSQIVNDFQKGDIAEGYSVSREKKESFPLTVTSAQKNPTAFYLCASSIAGAGANVLTFGAGSRLTVL.

Comments on this clone: Other DNA sequences from this sample encode an identical CDR3 as well. CDR3 nucleotides: TGTGCCAGCAGCGTCCCGGGAGCTGGGGCCAACGTCCTGACTTTC. Encoded protein: CASSVPGAGANVLTF. The chain has TRBV9 and TRBJ2-6, with D tentatively TRBD2 (6 bases). The CDR3 consists of 15 residues. With 2 bases removed from V and 2 bases from J, the gap between germline ends came to 8 bases. Per the germline V gene, CDR1 is SGDLS and CDR2 is YYNGEE.

The chain couples TRBV29-1 to TRBJ1-5; 7 nucleotides match TRBD1. After removal of 8 bases from V and 3 bases from J, the junction contained 13 bases not matched to a gene. This CDR3 is 15 amino acids long. Germline CDR1 reads SQVTM; CDR2 reads ANQGSEA. The CDR3 DNA reads as TGCAGCTTTTTGGGGCAGGGGGGGCCCAATCAGCCCCAGCATTTT. Translated, it gives CSFLGQGGPNQPQHF.

The chain has TRBV5-1 and TRBJ2-1, with D possibly TRBD2 on 6 matching bases. The V end lost 4 bases, the J end lost 3 bases, and 8 bases lay between the germline ends. The germline V gene encodes CDR1 SGHRS and CDR2 YFSETQ. This CDR3 is built from 13 residues. DNA for the CDR3: TGCGCCAGCAGCCCGGACTACTACAATGAGCAGTTCTTC. Its protein product is CASSPDYYNEQFF. The whole variable domain, remainder taken from reference TRBV5-1 and TRBJ2-1, is KAGVTQTPRYLIKTRGQQVTLSCSPISGHRSVSWYQQTPGQGLQFLFEYFSETQRNKGNFPGRFSGRQFSNSRSEMNVSTLELGDSALYLCASSPDYYNEQFFGPGTRLTVL.

The chain uses TRBV6-6 and TRBJ2-3, with 8 bases identical to TRBD2. This CDR3 spans 14 amino acids. CDR1 is MNHNY and CDR2 is SVGAGI in the germline V gene (reference sequence). The V gene end was trimmed by 4 bases and the J gene end by 4 bases; junction bases not matched to a gene: 4. CDR3 protein: CASSSGLVSDTQYF. CDR3 DNA sequence: TGTGCCAGCAGTTCGGGACTAGTATCAGATACGCAGTATTTT.

The V and J genes are TRBV7-9 and TRBJ2-1, with TRBD2 as a possible D gene (6 bases). Trimming left V 4 bases short and J 0 bases short, with 10 bases between. The germline CDR1 and CDR2 sequences are SEHNR and FQNEAQ (reference sequence). This CDR3 is 15 amino acids long. The CDR3 coding sequence is TGTGCCAGCAGCTACCGGGACTTCTCCTACAATGAGCAGTTCTTC. Its protein is CASSYRDFSYNEQFF.

A single count supports this clone. The genes are TRBV15 and TRBJ1-3; weak D call: TRBD1 (5 bases). Trimming shortened V by 5 bases and J by 3 bases, and 8 bases separated the two germline ends. Germline CDR1 and CDR2: LNHNV and YYDKDF (reference sequence). This CDR3 is built from 13 residues. The CDR3 protein is CATSWRGGNTIYF. For the CDR3, the DNA is TGTGCCACCAGCTGGAGGGGTGGAAACACCATATATTTT.

V and J are TRBV7-3 and TRBJ2-5, with TRBD1 matching 11 bases. CDR1 SGHTA and CDR2 FQGTGA come from the germline V gene. The CDR3 is 15 residues long. After removal of 5 bases from V and 4 bases from J, the junction contained 6 bases not matched to a gene. CDR3 sequence reads: CASSPDRGRLETQYF. In DNA, the CDR3 is TGTGCCAGCAGCCCGGACAGGGGGCGCTTAGAGACCCAGTACTTC.

This chain joins TRBV6-1 and TRBJ1-4; D remains unclear. This CDR3 has 13 residues. Trimming shortened V by 7 bases and J by 4 bases, and 10 bases separated the two germline ends. The germline V gene has CDR1 MNHNS and CDR2 SASEGT. CDR3 region: CASIRQNNEKLFF. In DNA, the CDR3 is TGTGCCAGCATTCGGCAGAATAATGAAAAACTGTTTTTT.

This CDR3 is CASRASGTVRYEQYF. The CDR3 nucleotides read TGTGCCAGCAGAGCATCTGGGACAGTACGATACGAGCAGTACTTC. J is TRBJ2-7 and V is TRBV6-5; 7 nucleotides match TRBD1. Germline V CDR1 and CDR2: MNHEY, SVGAGI. V dropped 6 bases and J dropped 4; count of bases not matched to a gene: 12. The CDR3 has 15 residues.

Note on this clone: This sample includes further DNA sequences coding for the same CDR3. The rearrangement links TRBV28 to TRBJ2-7, with D perhaps matching TRBD2 (5 bases). CDR1 MDHEN and CDR2 SYDVKM come from the germline V gene. The CDR3 spans 11 residues. Trimming removed 6 bases at V and 5 bases at J, with 8 bases between. The DNA of the CDR3 is TGTGCCAGCAGCTCCGGGGACGAGCAGTACTTC. It translates to CASSSGDEQYF.

This chain uses TRBV9 with TRBJ2-1, with 10 bases identical to TRBD2. This CDR3 is built from 15 residues. V lost 2 bases to trimming and J lost 5 bases; unmatched junction nucleotides: 4. Germline CDR1 reads SGDLS; CDR2 reads YYNGEE. The CDR3 DNA is TGTGCCAGCAGCGTCGGACTAGCGGAGAACAATGAGCAGTTCTTC. This sequence encodes CASSVGLAENNEQFF.